These T cell receptor beta chains were read from a single sample in a study of T-cell reconstitution after alpha-beta-depleted transplantation in children. In TCRdb, the PCR reads were re-called with MiXCR into one record per CDR3 protein. Of 200,000 to 300,000 distinct CDR3 sequences listed, 12% are singletons. The material sequenced was PBMCs from the stem cell graft donor, taken from the stem cell graft. The receptors come from a human donor who donated a stem cell graft to a child with acute lymphoblastic leukemia. Both conserved end residues are trimmed from each CDR3. The order of the fields is V gene, J gene, CDR3 protein.

TRBV7-2	TRBJ2-7	ASSRLAGGLSYEQY
TRBV7-2	TRBJ2-7	ASSLFRDRVYEQY
TRBV5-1	TRBJ1-4	ASSPEQGGNEKLF
TRBV5-1	TRBJ1-4	ASTMTGARNEKLF
TRBV19	TRBJ2-1	ASAVGSEQF
TRBV18	TRBJ2-3	ASSLWYTERTDTQY
TRBV5-6	TRBJ2-3	ASSLFRKQGWVDTQY
TRBV10-3	TRBJ1-1	AISEAITGTGNTEAF
TRBV12-3/TRBV12-4	TRBJ1-4	ASTQASGNEKLF
TRBV10-3	TRBJ2-3	AIQEREGRDTQY
TRBV7-9	TRBJ2-3	ASSRGTSGSPDTQY
TRBV10-1	TRBJ2-7	ASSESPTYEQY
TRBV19	TRBJ2-4	ASSSGGTAKNIQY
TRBV20-1	TRBJ2-7	SARGGGGTYEQY
TRBV29-1	TRBJ2-6	SVEDPLGANVLT
TRBV12-3/TRBV12-4	TRBJ2-7	ASSPTGIESYEQY
TRBV20-1	TRBJ1-5	SARQGQGQPQH
TRBV12-3/TRBV12-4	TRBJ2-7	ASSLLAGQSYEQY